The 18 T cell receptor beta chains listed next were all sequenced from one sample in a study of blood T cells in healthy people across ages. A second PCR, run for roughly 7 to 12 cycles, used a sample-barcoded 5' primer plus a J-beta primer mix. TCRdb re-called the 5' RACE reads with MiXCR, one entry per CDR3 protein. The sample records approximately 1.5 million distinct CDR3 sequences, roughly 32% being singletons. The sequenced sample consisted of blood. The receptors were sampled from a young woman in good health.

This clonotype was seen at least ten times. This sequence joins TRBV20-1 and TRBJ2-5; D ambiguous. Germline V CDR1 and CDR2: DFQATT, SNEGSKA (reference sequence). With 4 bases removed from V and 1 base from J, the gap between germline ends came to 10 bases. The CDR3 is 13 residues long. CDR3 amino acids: CSATHPGQETQYF. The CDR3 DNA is TGCAGTGCTACACATCCGGGCCAAGAGACCCAGTACTTC.

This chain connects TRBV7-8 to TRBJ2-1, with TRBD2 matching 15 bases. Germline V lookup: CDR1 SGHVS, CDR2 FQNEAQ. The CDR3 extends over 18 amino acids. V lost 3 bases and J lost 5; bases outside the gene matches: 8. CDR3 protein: CASSFGLAGGPPHNEQFF. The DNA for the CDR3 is TGTGCCAGCAGCTTTGGACTAGCGGGAGGGCCGCCTCACAATGAGCAGTTCTTC.

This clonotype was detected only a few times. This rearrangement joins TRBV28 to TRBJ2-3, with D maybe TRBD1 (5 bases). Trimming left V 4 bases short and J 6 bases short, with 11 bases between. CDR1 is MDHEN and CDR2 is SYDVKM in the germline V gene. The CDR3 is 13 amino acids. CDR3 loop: CASSWTSDDTQYF. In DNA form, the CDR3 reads TGTGCCAGCAGTTGGACATCAGATGATACGCAGTATTTT.

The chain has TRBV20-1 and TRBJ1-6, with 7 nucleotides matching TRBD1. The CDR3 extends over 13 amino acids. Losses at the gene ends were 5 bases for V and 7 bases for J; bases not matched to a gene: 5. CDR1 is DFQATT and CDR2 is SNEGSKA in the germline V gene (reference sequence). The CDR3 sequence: CSAYTGVNSPLHF. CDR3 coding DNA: TGCAGTGCTTACACAGGGGTAAATTCACCCCTCCACTTT.

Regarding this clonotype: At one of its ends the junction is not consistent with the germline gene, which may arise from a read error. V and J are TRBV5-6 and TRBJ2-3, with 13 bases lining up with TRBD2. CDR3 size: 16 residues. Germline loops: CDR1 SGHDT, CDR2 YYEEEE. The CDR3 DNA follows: TGTGCCGGCAGCTTGGGACTAGCGGGGCCCACAGATACGCAGTATTTT. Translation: CAGSLGLAGPTDTQYF.

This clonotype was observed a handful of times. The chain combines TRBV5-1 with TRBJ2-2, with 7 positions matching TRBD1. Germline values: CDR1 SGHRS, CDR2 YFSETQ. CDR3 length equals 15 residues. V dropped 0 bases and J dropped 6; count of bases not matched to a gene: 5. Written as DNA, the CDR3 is TGCGCCAGCAGCTTGGGACAGGGATTACCCGGGGAGCTGTTTTTT. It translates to CASSLGQGLPGELFF. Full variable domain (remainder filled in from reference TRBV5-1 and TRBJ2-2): KAGVTQTPRYLIKTRGQQVTLSCSPISGHRSVSWYQQTPGQGLQFLFEYFSETQRNKGNFPGRFSGRQFSNSRSEMNVSTLELGDSALYLCASSLGQGLPGELFFGEGSRLTVL.

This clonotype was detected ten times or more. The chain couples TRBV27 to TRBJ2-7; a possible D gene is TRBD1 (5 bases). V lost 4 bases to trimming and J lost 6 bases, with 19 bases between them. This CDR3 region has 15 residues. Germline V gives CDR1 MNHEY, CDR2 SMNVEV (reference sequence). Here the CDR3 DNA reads TGTGCCAGCAGTTCCGCGGTCCAGGCTCAGGGCGAGCAGTACTTC. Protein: CASSSAVQAQGEQYF.

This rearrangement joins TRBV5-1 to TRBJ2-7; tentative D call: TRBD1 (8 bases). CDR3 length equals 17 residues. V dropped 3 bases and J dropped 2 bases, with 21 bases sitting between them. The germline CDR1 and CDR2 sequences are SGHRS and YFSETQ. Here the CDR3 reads CASSSGGRDRYPYEQYF. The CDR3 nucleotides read TGCGCCAGCAGCTCGGGGGGTCGGGACAGGTACCCCTACGAGCAGTACTTC.

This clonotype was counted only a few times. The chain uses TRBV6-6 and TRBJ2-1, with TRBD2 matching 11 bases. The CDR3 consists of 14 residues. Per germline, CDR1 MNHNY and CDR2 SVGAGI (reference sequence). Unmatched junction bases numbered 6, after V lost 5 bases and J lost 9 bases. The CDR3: CASSKTSGASEQFF. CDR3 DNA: TGTGCCAGCAGTAAGACTAGCGGGGCTAGTGAGCAGTTCTTC.

CDR3: CASSLAFGGSHEQYF. CDR3 nucleotide sequence: TGTGCCAGCAGCTTAGCGTTCGGGGGTTCCCACGAGCAGTACTTC. The V and J genes are TRBV7-2 and TRBJ2-4, with D maybe TRBD2 (6 bases). Judging by the DNA end, TRBJ2-7 fits better; the J call may be wrong. CDR3 length: 15 amino acids. In germline, CDR1 is SGHTA, CDR2 FQGNSA.

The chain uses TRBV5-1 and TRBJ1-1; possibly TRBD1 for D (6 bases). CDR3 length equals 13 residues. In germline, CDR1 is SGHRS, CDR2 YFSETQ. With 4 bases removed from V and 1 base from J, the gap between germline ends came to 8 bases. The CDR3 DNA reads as TGCGCCAGCAGCGACAGGACGAACACTGAAGCTTTCTTT. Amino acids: CASSDRTNTEAFF.

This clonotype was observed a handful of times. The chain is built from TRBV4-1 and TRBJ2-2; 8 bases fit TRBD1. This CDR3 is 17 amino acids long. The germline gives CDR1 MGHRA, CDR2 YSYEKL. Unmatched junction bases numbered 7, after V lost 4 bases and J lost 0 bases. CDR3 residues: CASSPTGTGPNTGELFF. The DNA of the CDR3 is TGCGCCAGCAGCCCTACCGGGACAGGACCGAACACCGGGGAGCTGTTTTTT.

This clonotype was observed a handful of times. This chain's CDR3 is CSAQGQPNTEAFF. For the CDR3, the DNA is TGCAGTGCTCAGGGACAGCCGAACACTGAAGCTTTCTTT. The chain joins TRBV20-1 to TRBJ1-1; 7 bases map to TRBD1. J gave up 1 base and V 5 bases, and 4 bases lay outside the gene matches. CDR1 is DFQATT, CDR2 SNEGSKA, per germline (reference sequence). The CDR3 contains 13 residues.

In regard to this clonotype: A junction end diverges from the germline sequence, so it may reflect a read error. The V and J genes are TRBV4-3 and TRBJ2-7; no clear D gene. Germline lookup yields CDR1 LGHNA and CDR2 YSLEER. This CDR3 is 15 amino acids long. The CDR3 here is CASSQEIGGSYERYF. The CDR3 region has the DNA TGCGCCAGCAGCCAAGAGATAGGCGGCTCCTACGAGCGGTACTTC.

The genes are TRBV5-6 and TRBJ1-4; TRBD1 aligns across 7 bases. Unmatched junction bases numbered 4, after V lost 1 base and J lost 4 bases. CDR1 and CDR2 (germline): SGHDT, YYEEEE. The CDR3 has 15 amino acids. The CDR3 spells CASSLTRDSNEKLFF. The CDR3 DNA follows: TGTGCCAGCAGCTTGACCAGGGACAGTAATGAAAAACTGTTTTTT.

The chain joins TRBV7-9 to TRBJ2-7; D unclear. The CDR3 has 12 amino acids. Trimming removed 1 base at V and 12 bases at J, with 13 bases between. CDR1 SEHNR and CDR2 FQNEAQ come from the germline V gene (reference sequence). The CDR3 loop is CASSLDTAFRYF. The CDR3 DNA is TGTGCCAGCAGCTTAGACACCGCCTTCAGGTACTTC.

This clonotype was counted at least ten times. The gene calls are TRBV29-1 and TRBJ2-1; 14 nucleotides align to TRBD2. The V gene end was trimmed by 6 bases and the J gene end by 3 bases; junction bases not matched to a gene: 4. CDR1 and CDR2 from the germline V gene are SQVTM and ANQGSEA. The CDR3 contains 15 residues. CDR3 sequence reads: CSVPGLAGGYNEQFF. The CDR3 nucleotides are TGCAGCGTCCCTGGACTAGCGGGAGGCTACAATGAGCAGTTCTTC.

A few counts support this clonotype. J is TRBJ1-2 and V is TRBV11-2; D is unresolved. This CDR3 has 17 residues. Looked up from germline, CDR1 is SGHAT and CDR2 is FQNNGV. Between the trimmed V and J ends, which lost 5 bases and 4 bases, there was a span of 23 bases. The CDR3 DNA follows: TGTGCCAGCAGCCACCCTAGGCGGCCCTCTCGGGGCTATGGCTACACCTTC. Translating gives CASSHPRRPSRGYGYTF. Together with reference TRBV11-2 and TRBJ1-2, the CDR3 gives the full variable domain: EAGVAQSPRYKIIEKRQSVAFWCNPISGHATLYWYQQILGQGPKLLIQFQNNGVVDDSQLPKDRFSAERLKGVDSTLKIQPAKLEDSAVYLCASSHPRRPSRGYGYTFGSGTRLTVV.